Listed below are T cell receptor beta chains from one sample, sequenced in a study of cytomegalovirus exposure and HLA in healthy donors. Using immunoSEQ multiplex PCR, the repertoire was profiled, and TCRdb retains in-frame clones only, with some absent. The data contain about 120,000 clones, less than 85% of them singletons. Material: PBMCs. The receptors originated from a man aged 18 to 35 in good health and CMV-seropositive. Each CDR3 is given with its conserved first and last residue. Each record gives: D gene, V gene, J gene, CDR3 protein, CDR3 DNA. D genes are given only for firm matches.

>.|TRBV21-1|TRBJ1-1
CASSKRRATANTEAFF
TGTGCCAGCAGCAAAAGGAGAGCTACGGCTAACACTGAAGCTTTCTTT
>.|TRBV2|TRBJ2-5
CASTVERGSQETQYF
TGTGCCAGCACTGTAGAACGGGGGTCCCAAGAGACCCAGTACTTC
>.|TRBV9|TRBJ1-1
CASSVVGTQGGYTEAFF
TGTGCCAGCAGCGTAGTTGGGACTCAGGGTGGGTACACTGAAGCTTTCTTT
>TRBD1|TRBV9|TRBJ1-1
CASSWTEDRGTEAFF
TGTGCCAGCAGCTGGACAGAGGACAGGGGCACTGAAGCTTTCTTT
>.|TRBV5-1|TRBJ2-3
CASSLDSWTDTQYF
TGCGCCAGCAGCTTGGATAGTTGGACAGATACGCAGTATTTT
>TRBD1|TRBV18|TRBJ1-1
CASSEGQGMGTEAFF
TGTGCCAGCTCCGAAGGACAGGGGATGGGCACTGAAGCTTTCTTT
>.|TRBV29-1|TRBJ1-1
CSVLQKLNTEAFF
TGCAGCGTTCTTCAGAAGTTGAACACTGAAGCTTTCTTT
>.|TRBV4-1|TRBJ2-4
CASSQEGVAKNIQYF
TGCGCCAGCAGCCAAGAAGGGGTAGCCAAAAACATTCAGTACTTC
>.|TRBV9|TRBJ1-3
CASSVAGSSGNTIYF
TGTGCCAGCAGCGTAGCGGGATCCTCTGGAAACACCATATATTTT
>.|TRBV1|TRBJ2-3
CTSSQRSQGGNSTDTQYF
TGCACCAGCAGCCAACGAAGCCAGGGCGGTAATAGCACAGATACGCAGTATTTT
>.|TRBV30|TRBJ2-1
CAWSLSSLSSYNEQFF
TGTGCCTGGAGTTTATCTAGCCTTAGCTCCTACAATGAGCAGTTCTTC
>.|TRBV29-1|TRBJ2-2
CSVDATTGTGELFF
TGCAGCGTTGACGCGACTACGGGCACCGGGGAGCTGTTTTTT
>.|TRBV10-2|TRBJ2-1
CASRDRSSYNEQFF
TGCGCCAGCAGAGACAGGAGCTCCTACAATGAGCAGTTCTTC
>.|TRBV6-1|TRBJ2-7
CASSDLGSPYEQYF
TGTGCCAGCAGTGATCTGGGCAGCCCCTACGAGCAGTACTTC
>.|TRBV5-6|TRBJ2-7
CASSPSSAPNYEQYF
TGTGCCAGCAGCCCTTCTAGCGCCCCAAACTACGAGCAGTACTTC
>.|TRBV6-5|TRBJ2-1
CASSPHGGYNEQFF
TGTGCCAGCAGCCCCCACGGAGGCTACAATGAGCAGTTCTTC
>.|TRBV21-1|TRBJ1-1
CASSKAEVNTEAFF
TGTGCCAGCAGCAAAGCGGAGGTGAACACTGAAGCTTTCTTT
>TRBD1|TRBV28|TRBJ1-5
CASSGTAHYTDQPQHF
TGTGCCAGCTCGGGGACAGCCCACTACACAGATCAGCCCCAGCATTTT
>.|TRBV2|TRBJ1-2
CATPGGTMEGYTF
TGTGCCACCCCGGGGGGAACTATGGAGGGCTACACCTTC
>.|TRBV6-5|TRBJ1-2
CASRGRQDYGYTF
TGTGCCAGCAGGGGCCGACAGGACTATGGCTACACCTTC
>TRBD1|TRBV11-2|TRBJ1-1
CASSYNDRVETEAFF
TGTGCCAGCAGCTACAACGACAGGGTGGAAACTGAAGCTTTCTTT
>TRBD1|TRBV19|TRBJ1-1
CASSISLGQGAFF
TGTGCCAGTAGTATCTCTTTGGGACAGGGGGCTTTCTTT
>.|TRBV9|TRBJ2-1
CASSPNSINEQFF
TGTGCCAGCAGCCCTAACTCTATCAATGAGCAGTTCTTC
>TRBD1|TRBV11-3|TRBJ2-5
CASSNRGQETQYF
TGTGCCAGCAGCAACAGGGGGCAAGAGACCCAGTACTTC
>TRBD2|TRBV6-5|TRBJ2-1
CASANYRGGYNEQFF
TGTGCCAGCGCAAATTACCGGGGGGGCTACAATGAGCAGTTCTTC